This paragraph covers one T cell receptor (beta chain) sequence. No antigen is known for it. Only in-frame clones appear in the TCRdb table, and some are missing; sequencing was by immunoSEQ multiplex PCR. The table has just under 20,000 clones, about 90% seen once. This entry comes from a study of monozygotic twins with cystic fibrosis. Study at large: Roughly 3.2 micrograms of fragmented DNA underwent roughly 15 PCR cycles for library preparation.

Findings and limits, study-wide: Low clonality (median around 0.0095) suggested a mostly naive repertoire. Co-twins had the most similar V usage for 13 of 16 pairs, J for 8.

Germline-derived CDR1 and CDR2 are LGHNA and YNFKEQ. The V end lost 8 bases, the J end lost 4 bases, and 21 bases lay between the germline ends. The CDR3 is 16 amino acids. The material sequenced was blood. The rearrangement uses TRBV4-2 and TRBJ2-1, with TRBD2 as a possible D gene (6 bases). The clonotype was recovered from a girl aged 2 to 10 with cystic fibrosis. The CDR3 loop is CASAPTVAGSYNEQFF. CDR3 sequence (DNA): TGTGCCAGCGCCCCGACGGTTGCGGGGAGTTACAATGAGCAGTTCTTC.